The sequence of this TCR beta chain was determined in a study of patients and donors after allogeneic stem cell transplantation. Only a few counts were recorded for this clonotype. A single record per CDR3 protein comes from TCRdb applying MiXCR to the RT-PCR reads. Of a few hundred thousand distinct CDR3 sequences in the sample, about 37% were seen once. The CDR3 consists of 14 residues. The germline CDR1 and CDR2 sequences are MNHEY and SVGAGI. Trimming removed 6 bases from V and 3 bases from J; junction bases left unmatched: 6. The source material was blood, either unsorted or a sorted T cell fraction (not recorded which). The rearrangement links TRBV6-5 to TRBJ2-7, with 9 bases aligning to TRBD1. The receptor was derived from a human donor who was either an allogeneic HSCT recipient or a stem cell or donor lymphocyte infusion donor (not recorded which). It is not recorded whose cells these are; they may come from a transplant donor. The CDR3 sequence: CASRGQGRHYEQYF. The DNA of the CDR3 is TGTGCCAGCAGAGGACAGGGGCGTCACTACGAGCAGTACTTC.